These 3 T cell receptor beta chains originate from one sample sequenced in a study of blood T cell repertoires in COVID-19. The table came from immunoSEQ multiplex PCR; TCRdb's copy has only in-frame clones and leaves some out. Of hundreds of thousands of clones in the sample, around 91% are singletons; the top ten hold about 1.7%. Sequenced: PBMCs or T cells enriched from blood (not recorded which). The receptor source for this set is a woman aged 18 to 35 with acute COVID-19.

The chain combines TRBV7-2 with TRBJ2-5, with 9 nucleotides matching TRBD2. Germline values: CDR1 SGHTA, CDR2 FQGNSA. Unmatched junction bases numbered 4, after V lost 1 base and J lost 1 base. The CDR3 length is 16 residues. The CDR3 DNA is TGTGCCAGCAGCTTAGGTCTAGCGGGATCCCAAGAGACCCAGTACTTC. Protein sequence: CASSLGLAGSQETQYF.

The chain is built from TRBV7-9 and TRBJ1-2; D is uncertain. The CDR3 runs 15 residues. In germline, CDR1 is SEHNR, CDR2 FQNEAQ (reference sequence). Deletions cut 1 base from V and 2 bases from J, with 11 bases between. The CDR3 DNA follows: TGTGCCAGCAGCTTAGTTAACAGCCCAAACTATGGCTACACCTTC. It codes for CASSLVNSPNYGYTF.

The chain links TRBV9 to TRBJ2-5; 12 bases line up with TRBD2. V was pared by 6 bases and J by 4 bases, with 10 bases of the junction left unmatched. The germline CDR1 and CDR2 sequences are SGDLS and YYNGEE. This CDR3 is built from 16 residues. In DNA form, the CDR3 reads TGTGCCAGCACTGAAAATGCGGGACTAGCGGGAGAGACCCAGTACTTC. This gives the protein CASTENAGLAGETQYF.